Below, 29 T cell receptor beta chains from the same sample are listed, as sequenced in a study of regulatory T cells in long-lasting Graves disease. Construction of TCR beta libraries relied on iRepertoire HTBI primers and on Arm-PCR targeting CDR3 regions. MiXCR was run by TCRdb on the multiplex PCR reads, yielding one entry per CDR3 protein. The sample shows about 540,000 distinct CDR3 sequences, less than 15% of them seen only once. Time point specified: newly diagnosed GD, antithyroid drugs for less than 3 months. Making the TCR library involved RNA that had been extracted from PBMCs. Separately, the same data were catalogued under a study of T cells in Graves' hyperthyroidism and ophthalmopathy.

Sample: peripheral blood mononuclear cells (PBMCs), taken at new diagnosis, from a patient treated with antithyroid drugs. Source of these receptors: a man aged 25-45 years with Graves disease.

This clonotype was counted at least ten times. This chain connects TRBV5-1 to TRBJ1-2, with D unclear. The CDR3 runs to 11 residues. Germline V lookup: CDR1 SGHRS, CDR2 YFSETQ. Trimming removed 2 bases at V and 7 bases at J, with 6 bases between. As DNA, the CDR3 is TGCGCCAGCAGCTTAGGTGCTGGCTACACCTTC. Translating gives CASSLGAGYTF. The variable domain in full, completed from reference TRBV5-1 and TRBJ1-2, reads KAGVTQTPRYLIKTRGQQVTLSCSPISGHRSVSWYQQTPGQGLQFLFEYFSETQRNKGNFPGRFSGRQFSNSRSEMNVSTLELGDSALYLCASSLGAGYTFGSGTRLTVV.

This chain links TRBV4-1 with TRBJ1-5; D not resolved. The germline V gene encodes CDR1 MGHRA and CDR2 YSYEKL. The length of the CDR3 is 14 residues. The V and J ends lost 0 bases and 4 bases respectively, with 7 bases between them. CDR3 in DNA: TGCGCCAGCAGCCAAGAAATGTCAAATCAGCCCCAGCATTTT. Encoded protein: CASSQEMSNQPQHF.

This clonotype was counted ten times or more. The chain carries TRBV20-1 and TRBJ2-3; TRBD2 matches 14 bases. Looked up from germline, CDR1 is DFQATT and CDR2 is SNEGSKA (reference sequence). J lost 1 base, V lost 6 bases, and 3 bases had no gene match. This CDR3 is built from 15 residues. This chain's CDR3 is CSAKTSGRGTDTQYF. In nucleotides, the CDR3 is TGCAGTGCGAAGACTAGCGGGAGGGGCACAGATACGCAGTATTTT.

This rearrangement joins TRBV3-1 to TRBJ2-7, with a tentative D call TRBD2 (5 bases). The germline V and J ends were trimmed by 1 base and 0 bases, with 13 bases remaining between them. The CDR3 extends over 16 amino acids. Per the germline V gene, CDR1 is LGHDT and CDR2 is YNNKEL (reference sequence). As DNA, the CDR3 is TGTGCCAGCAGCCAAGGACTATCGGCGAGCTCCTACGAGCAGTACTTC. This gives the protein CASSQGLSASSYEQYF.

This clonotype was seen many times. The CDR3 sequence is CASRLTGDAGELFF. In nucleotides, the CDR3 is TGTGCCAGCAGATTGACAGGGGATGCCGGGGAGCTGTTTTTT. The chain employs TRBV2 and TRBJ2-2; 8 bases match TRBD1. The J segment lost 6 bases and the V segment lost 6 bases, leaving 6 bases of the junction unmatched. The CDR3 runs 14 residues. Germline lookup yields CDR1 SNHLY and CDR2 FYNNEI.

This clonotype was seen a few times. The V call is TRBV3-1, the J call TRBJ1-6; TRBD1 might be the D (5 bases). CDR1 is LGHDT and CDR2 is YNNKEL in the germline V gene (reference sequence). The CDR3 length is 13 residues. V was cut by 6 bases and J by 11 bases, with 14 bases left in between. The CDR3 region has the DNA TGTGCCAGCAGTCGGGGGGGGGAGACACCCCTCCACTTT. Translation: CASSRGGETPLHF.

The gene calls are TRBV9 and TRBJ2-6; 10 bases are a match to TRBD1. V lost 4 bases, J lost 0 bases, and 7 bases stayed unmatched. Germline CDR1 SGDLS, CDR2 YYNGEE. This CDR3 has 18 residues. CDR3: CASSRRTGGISGANVLTF. In nucleotides, the CDR3 is TGTGCCAGCAGCAGGAGGACAGGGGGAATCTCTGGGGCCAACGTCCTGACTTTC.

This chain connects TRBV3-1 to TRBJ1-2; D is unresolved. With 0 bases removed from V and 5 bases from J, the gap between germline ends came to 10 bases. CDR1 and CDR2 (germline): LGHDT, YNNKEL (reference sequence). This CDR3 has 14 residues. The CDR3 DNA reads TGTGCCAGCAGCCAAGAATCCGGGTTGTATGGCTACACCTTC. Protein product: CASSQESGLYGYTF.

The sample holds many counts of this clonotype. The V call is TRBV6-1, the J call TRBJ2-7; TRBD2 matches 11 bases. After removal of 5 bases from V and 2 bases from J, the junction contained 5 bases not matched to a gene. CDR1 MNHNS and CDR2 SASEGT come from the germline V gene. The CDR3 has 15 amino acids. The CDR3 loop reads CASSKGTSGTYEQYF. Written as DNA, the CDR3 is TGTGCCAGCAGTAAGGGGACTAGCGGCACCTACGAGCAGTACTTC.

This clonotype has at least ten counts. The chain links TRBV6-5 to TRBJ2-5, with unresolved D. V gave up 0 bases and J gave up 4 bases, with 9 bases separating them. Germline V CDR1 and CDR2: MNHEY, SVGAGI. The CDR3 extends over 14 amino acids. CDR3 DNA: TGTGCCAGCAGTTACTCGCCCATTGCAGAGACCCAGTACTTC. As protein: CASSYSPIAETQYF.

At least ten counts were recorded for this clonotype. The chain uses TRBV30 and TRBJ2-3; 8 bases map to TRBD2. Looked up from germline, CDR1 is GTSNPN and CDR2 is SVGIG (reference sequence). The CDR3 contains 15 residues. The trim removed 5 bases at V and 5 bases at J, leaving 12 bases unmatched. The DNA for the CDR3 is TGTGCCTGGGAAATGAGCGGGAGTCAGGTAGATACGCAGTATTTT. The encoded protein is CAWEMSGSQVDTQYF.

At least ten counts were recorded for this clonotype. The V and J genes are TRBV12-3 or TRBV12-4 and TRBJ2-1; 8 positions match TRBD1. The CDR3 runs 13 residues. J gave up 9 bases and V 5 bases, and 6 bases lay outside the gene matches. CDR3 residues: CASSRTGLGEQFF. CDR3 DNA sequence: TGTGCCAGCAGTCGGACAGGGTTGGGTGAGCAGTTCTTC.

This clonotype was detected many times. V gene TRBV10-3 combines with J gene TRBJ2-3; D could derive from TRBD1 or TRBD2 (6 bases each). Germline V gene lookup returns CDR1 ENHRY and CDR2 SYGVKD. The length of the CDR3 is 14 residues. The V gene lost 9 bases and the J gene lost 0 bases, with 13 bases spanning the gap. CDR3 in DNA: TGTGCCATAACTAGGGGGGCTAGCACAGATACGCAGTATTTT. It codes for CAITRGASTDTQYF.

At least ten counts were recorded for this clonotype. The rearrangement joins TRBV12-3 or TRBV12-4 to TRBJ1-6; 7 bases line up with TRBD1. The CDR3 contains 14 residues. V lost 5 bases and J lost 10; bases outside the gene matches: 8. The CDR3 loop reads CASSPGQDVSPLHF. CDR3 DNA sequence: TGTGCCAGCAGTCCTGGACAGGACGTCTCACCCCTCCACTTT.

This chain links TRBV14 with TRBJ2-1; D possibly matches TRBD1 or TRBD2 (5 bases each). Germline lookup yields CDR1 SGHDN and CDR2 FVKESK. The V and J ends lost 0 bases and 4 bases respectively, with 13 bases between them. There are 16 residues in the CDR3. Here the CDR3 reads CASSQEGRVLYNEQFF. In DNA form, the CDR3 reads TGTGCCAGCAGCCAAGAGGGGCGGGTCTTGTACAATGAGCAGTTCTTC.

The chain joins TRBV10-2 to TRBJ2-3; 7 nucleotides agree with TRBD2. This CDR3 region has 14 residues. Trimming took 7 bases from V and 2 from J; bases not matched to a gene: 6. From germline, CDR1 is WSHSY and CDR2 SAAADI. CDR3 sequence: CASIGGGNTDTQYF. The CDR3, as DNA: TGCGCCAGCATTGGCGGGGGAAACACAGATACGCAGTATTTT.

V usage is TRBV5-1 and J usage is TRBJ2-4, with D possibly being TRBD2 (6 bases). The V gene's germline CDR1 is SGHRS and CDR2 YFSETQ. This CDR3 region has 15 residues. V lost 2 bases and J lost 5, with 14 bases in between. CDR3 nucleotides: TGCGCCAGCAGCTTCTCCGGGACTTGGGAAAACATTCAGTACTTC. The encoded protein is CASSFSGTWENIQYF.

The rearrangement links TRBV2 to TRBJ2-7, with 10 bases that match TRBD2. The CDR3 is made up of 14 amino acids. V lost 6 bases to trimming and J lost 5 bases; unmatched junction nucleotides: 7. Germline V CDR1 and CDR2: SNHLY, FYNNEI. CDR3 bases: TGTGCCAGCAGGACCGGGACTAGCGTGAACGAGCAGTACTTC. Translating it yields CASRTGTSVNEQYF.

At least ten counts were recorded for this clonotype. The chain has TRBV18 and TRBJ1-1; TRBD1 is a possible D gene (5 bases). The CDR3 length is 14 residues. The ends were cut back, 8 bases at V and 1 base at J, with 14 bases in the middle. Looked up from germline, CDR1 is KGHSH and CDR2 is LQKENI. The CDR3 reads CASPKRGKNTEAFF. The CDR3 DNA reads TGTGCCAGCCCCAAAAGGGGCAAGAACACTGAAGCTTTCTTT.

This clonotype was detected ten times or more. The rearrangement uses TRBV29-1 and TRBJ2-3; 7 nucleotides match TRBD2. The V segment lost 1 base and the J segment 4 bases; nucleotides outside the gene matches: 14. Germline CDR1 SQVTM, CDR2 ANQGSEA. The CDR3 runs to 17 residues. CDR3 coding DNA: TGCAGCGTTGAAGGAGGAGTCGTAGTAGCGGGCCCAGATACGCAGTATTTT. This sequence encodes CSVEGGVVVAGPDTQYF.

This clonotype was recorded many times. The gene calls are TRBV12-3 or TRBV12-4 and TRBJ2-7; the match to TRBD2 covers 11 bases. Germline trimming cut 5 bases from V and 4 bases from J; bases unmatched to any gene: 7. CDR3 length: 15 residues. CDR3 DNA: TGTGCCAGCAGTGTCACGACTAGCGGGAAATACGAGCAGTACTTC. Encoded protein: CASSVTTSGKYEQYF.

As to this clonotype: A far larger clone differs by one base, so this is likely a read error. This chain connects TRBV11-2 to TRBJ2-3; D possibly corresponds to TRBD2 (6 bases). Germline loops: CDR1 SGHAT, CDR2 FQNNGV. The V and J ends lost 5 bases and 2 bases respectively, with 17 bases between them. The CDR3 is 16 amino acids. CDR3 sequence: CASSQIPSDFTDTQYF. As DNA, the CDR3 is TGTGCCAGCAGCCAAATACCTAGCGACTTCACAGATACGCAGTATTTT.

Remarks on this clonotype: A read error may explain this, as a much larger clone is one base away. The chain recombines TRBV5-6 with TRBJ2-7, with D possibly being TRBD2 (6 bases). This CDR3 has 15 residues. From germline, CDR1 is SGHDT and CDR2 YYEEEE. Trimming removed 4 bases at V and 6 bases at J, with 20 bases between. CDR3 in amino acids: CASSPLGGEEGEQYF. CDR3 nucleotide sequence: TGTGCCAGCAGCCCCCTTGGGGGAGAGGAGGGCGAGCAGTACTTC.

This clonotype was picked up many times. The genes are TRBV15 and TRBJ2-1; D could derive from TRBD1 or TRBD2 (5 bases each). The CDR3 runs 17 residues. V was pared by 0 bases and J by 3 bases, with 15 bases between. Germline loops: CDR1 LNHNV, CDR2 YYDKDF (reference sequence). The CDR3 DNA sequence: TGTGCCACCAGCAGAGATCGGTCGGGGCAAGGCTACAATGAGCAGTTCTTC. Protein product: CATSRDRSGQGYNEQFF. The full variable domain, with the rest looked up from reference TRBV15 and TRBJ2-1, is DAMVIQNPRYQVTQFGKPVTLSCSQTLNHNVMYWYQQKSSQAPKLLFHYYDKDFNNEADTPDNFQSRRPNTSFCFLDIRSPGLGDTAMYLCATSRDRSGQGYNEQFFGPGTRLTVL.

This clonotype has only a few counts. The chain recombines TRBV9 with TRBJ2-7; D gene uncertain. This CDR3 comprises 14 residues. Trimming removed 1 base at V and 6 bases at J, with 14 bases between. CDR1 SGDLS and CDR2 YYNGEE come from the germline V gene. CDR3 region: CASSVNSLAPEQYF. The CDR3 nucleotides read TGTGCCAGCAGCGTAAACTCTCTTGCTCCCGAGCAGTACTTC.

In this sample, this clonotype turned up once. This sequence joins TRBV5-5 and TRBJ2-1; the D gene is possibly TRBD2 (5 bases). The assigned J gene may be wrong: the sequence end matches TRBJ2-5 better. Germline loops: CDR1 SGHKS, CDR2 YYEKEE (reference sequence). This CDR3 is 16 amino acids long. The CDR3 region is CASSSGRTGILETQYF. In DNA form, the CDR3 reads TGTGCCAGCAGTTCCGGAAGGACCGGGATTTTGGAGACCCAGTACTTC.

This chain links TRBV20-1 with TRBJ1-3; weak D call: TRBD1 (6 bases). V lost 3 bases, J lost 8 bases, and 20 bases lay in between. The CDR3 is made up of 15 amino acids. Germline V lookup: CDR1 DFQATT, CDR2 SNEGSKA (reference sequence). The CDR3 loop reads CSASVPQGKGDTIYF. The DNA of the CDR3 is TGCAGTGCTAGTGTCCCCCAGGGGAAAGGGGACACCATATATTTT.

V usage is TRBV7-2 and J usage is TRBJ2-6, with TRBD2 matching 8 bases. The CDR3 is 18 amino acids. Looked up from germline, CDR1 is SGHTA and CDR2 is FQGNSA. V was clipped by 1 base and J by 0 bases; unmatched bases: 5. CDR3 region: CASSLGSGMSSGANVLTF. DNA of the CDR3: TGTGCCAGCAGCTTAGGTAGCGGGATGAGCTCTGGGGCCAACGTCCTGACTTTC.

This clonotype was counted many times. The J gene is TRBJ2-7, the V gene TRBV2; no reliable D call. V dropped 6 bases and J dropped 2 bases, with 14 bases sitting between them. Per the germline V gene, CDR1 is SNHLY and CDR2 is FYNNEI. This CDR3 is 14 amino acids long. The CDR3: CASSPNGTPYEQYF. In DNA form, the CDR3 reads TGTGCCAGCAGCCCCAATGGAACTCCCTACGAGCAGTACTTC.